What follows describes a single T cell receptor (beta chain). Its target is unknown. This record belongs to a study of OX40 agonist ivuxolimab in advanced cancers. Overall study context: Participants, 75% to 85% male, averaged roughly 55 years of age, ranging from 23 to 79.

Some clones are missing from TCRdb's copy, which holds only in-frame ones; the method was immunoSEQ multiplex PCR. The repertoire has some 83,000 clones, about 89% of them found once; the top ten carry more than 7.5%. The study, taken as a whole, reports: Dose levels from 0.1 to 3.0 mg/kg saw CD4+ and CD8+ blood T cells expand clonally by week 6.

This receptor was obtained from an adult with an advanced solid tumor such as melanoma, head and neck, liver or kidney cancer. This specimen consisted of CD4+ or CD8+ T cells sorted from blood, obtained in a trial of the OX40 agonist ivuxolimab.

The CDR3 DNA follows: TGTGCCAGCAGTTTCGGGGTATACGGTGATGAGCAGTTCTTC. This sequence encodes CASSFGVYGDEQFF. The V call is TRBV28, the J call TRBJ2-1, with D possibly TRBD2 on 5 matching bases. V lost 3 bases and J 8 bases, leaving 14 bases between the germline ends. CDR3 size: 14 residues. Per germline, CDR1 MDHEN and CDR2 SYDVKM.